The 12 T cell receptor beta chains in this list originate from one sample, sequenced in a study of cytomegalovirus exposure and HLA in healthy donors. Primers for the PCR totalled 60 Vbeta and 13 Jbeta. Sequencing was performed with immunoSEQ multiplex PCR; in TCRdb, only in-frame clones are kept and a portion is missing. The sample has fewer than 200,000 clones, approximately 80% seen once. Sequenced material: PBMCs. These receptors were obtained from a boy under 18 in good health and CMV-seronegative.

This chain links TRBV4-2 with TRBJ2-6, with D possibly matching TRBD2 (6 bases). Germline lookup yields CDR1 LGHNA and CDR2 YNFKEQ. The CDR3 totals 19 residues. Trimming shortened V by 6 bases and J by 0 bases, and 21 bases separated the two germline ends. The CDR3 sequence: CASSAPFDSGYSGANVLTF. The CDR3 DNA is TGTGCCAGCAGTGCTCCTTTTGATAGCGGATACTCTGGGGCCAACGTCCTGACTTTC.

The chain recombines TRBV7-2 with TRBJ2-7; D remains unclear. Per germline, CDR1 SGHTA and CDR2 FQGNSA. V dropped 4 bases and J dropped 1 base, with 8 bases sitting between them. The CDR3 loop spans 13 amino acids. The DNA for the CDR3 is TGTGCCAGCAGCTCGCGCCTATCCTACGAGCAGTACTTC. Protein: CASSSRLSYEQYF.

The V and J genes are TRBV5-1 and TRBJ2-7, with 14 positions matching TRBD2. In germline, CDR1 is SGHRS, CDR2 YFSETQ. Losses at the gene ends were 4 bases for V and 2 bases for J; bases not matched to a gene: 5. The CDR3 consists of 16 residues. The CDR3 spells CASSPGLAGVPYEQYF. The CDR3 DNA reads TGCGCCAGCAGCCCGGGACTAGCGGGAGTCCCCTACGAGCAGTACTTC. Filled out from reference TRBV5-1 and TRBJ2-7, the complete variable domain reads KAGVTQTPRYLIKTRGQQVTLSCSPISGHRSVSWYQQTPGQGLQFLFEYFSETQRNKGNFPGRFSGRQFSNSRSEMNVSTLELGDSALYLCASSPGLAGVPYEQYFGPGTRLTVT.

The V call is TRBV18, the J call TRBJ2-1, with 7 bases fitting TRBD2. The germline V gene encodes CDR1 KGHSH and CDR2 LQKENI. The V segment lost 8 bases and the J segment 5 bases; nucleotides outside the gene matches: 9. The CDR3 is 14 residues long. CDR3 amino acids: CASHEGGPHNEQFF. The CDR3 DNA is TGTGCCAGCCATGAGGGAGGGCCTCACAATGAGCAGTTCTTC.

The CDR3 loop reads CAISGSGRADEQFF. The CDR3 DNA reads TGTGCCATCAGTGGGAGCGGGAGGGCTGATGAGCAGTTCTTC. The genes are TRBV10-3 and TRBJ2-1, with TRBD2 identical over 10 bases. Trimming cost V 4 bases and J 8 bases; bases outside gene matches: 5. Germline assignment: CDR1 ENHRY and CDR2 SYGVKD. This CDR3 region has 14 residues.

The chain is built from TRBV10-3 and TRBJ2-5; TRBD1 is a possible D gene (6 bases). TRBJ2-7 explains the end of the DNA better; the J call may be wrong. This CDR3 spans 13 amino acids. Germline CDR1 is ENHRY and CDR2 is SYGVKD. The CDR3 sequence is CATRRGIAYEQYF. CDR3 in DNA: TGTGCCACCCGCAGGGGAATCGCCTACGAGCAGTACTTC.

The V and J genes are TRBV6-6 and TRBJ2-7; 9 bases are shared with TRBD2. With V trimmed by 2 bases and J by 4 bases, 3 bases remained unmatched. CDR1 is MNHNY and CDR2 is SVGAGI in the germline V gene (reference sequence). The CDR3 consists of 14 residues. The CDR3: CASSYQGLAYEQYF. CDR3 sequence (DNA): TGTGCCAGCAGTTACCAGGGACTAGCTTACGAGCAGTACTTC.

CDR3 amino acids: CASSPTGGSNTEAFF. CDR3 coding DNA: TGTGCCAGCAGCCCGACAGGGGGGTCGAACACTGAAGCTTTCTTT. The chain joins TRBV7-2 to TRBJ1-1; 9 nucleotides line up with TRBD1. The CDR3 covers 15 residues. With V trimmed by 5 bases and J by 1 base, 5 bases remained unmatched. Looked up from germline, CDR1 is SGHTA and CDR2 is FQGNSA.

The chain employs TRBV6-5 and TRBJ2-5, with D perhaps TRBD2 (5 bases). Germline V gives CDR1 MNHEY, CDR2 SVGAGI. This CDR3 has 15 amino acids. With 6 bases removed from V and 6 bases from J, the gap between germline ends came to 20 bases. CDR3 loop: CASRPSRNIGKTQYF. For the CDR3, the DNA is TGTGCCAGCAGACCTTCTAGGAATATCGGGAAGACCCAGTACTTC.

The chain uses TRBV2 and TRBJ1-5; D is possibly TRBD1 (6 bases). CDR3 length equals 14 residues. Germline lookup yields CDR1 SNHLY and CDR2 FYNNEI. Trimming removed 6 bases from V and 6 bases from J, with 15 bases in between. Written as DNA, the CDR3 is TGTGCCAGCAGCCTCTACAGGGAAACTCAGCCCCAGCATTTT. Translated, it gives CASSLYRETQPQHF.

The sample holds a few counts of this clone. The rearrangement joins TRBV7-2 to TRBJ1-2; maybe TRBD1 (6 bases). Trimming took off 5 bases at V and 4 bases at J, with 14 bases between the two ends. There are 14 residues in the CDR3. Germline CDR1 is SGHTA and CDR2 is FQGNSA. CDR3 DNA sequence: TGTGCCAGCAGCCCGCGGGGGGGCGGCTATGGCTACACCTTC. It encodes CASSPRGGGYGYTF.

CDR3 nucleotides: TGTGCCAGCAGCTGGGACAGGGGGAGGGCAGAGACCCAGTACTTC. This codes for CASSWDRGRAETQYF. The V call is TRBV5-6, the J call TRBJ2-5; 11 positions match TRBD1. The CDR3 is made up of 15 amino acids. The germline CDR1 and CDR2 sequences are SGHDT and YYEEEE. With V trimmed by 3 bases and J by 4 bases, 5 bases remained unmatched.